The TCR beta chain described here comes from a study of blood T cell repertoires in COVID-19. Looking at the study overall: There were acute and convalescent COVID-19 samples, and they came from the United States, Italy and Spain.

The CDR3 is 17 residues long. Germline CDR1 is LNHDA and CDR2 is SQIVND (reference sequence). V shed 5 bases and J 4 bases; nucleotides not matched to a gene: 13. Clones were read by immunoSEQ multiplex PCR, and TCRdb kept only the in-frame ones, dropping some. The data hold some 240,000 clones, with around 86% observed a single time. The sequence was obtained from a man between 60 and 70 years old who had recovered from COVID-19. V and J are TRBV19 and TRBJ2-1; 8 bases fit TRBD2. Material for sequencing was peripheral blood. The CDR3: CASSPRPLAGLYNEQFF. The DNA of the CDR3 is TGTGCCAGTAGTCCCCGACCTTTAGCGGGGCTATACAATGAGCAGTTCTTC.